This T cell receptor beta chain was captured in a study of patients and donors after allogeneic stem cell transplantation. The germline V gene has CDR1 SGHRS and CDR2 YFSETQ. The CDR3 consists of 12 residues. The ends lost 2 bases at V and 7 bases at J; junction bases unmatched: 2. One entry per CDR3 protein results from TCRdb running MiXCR on the RT-PCR reads. The sample consists of 150,000 to 200,000 distinct CDR3 sequences, around 28% of them appearing once. In its sample, this clonotype was seen many times. Sequenced input: blood, either unsorted or a sorted T cell fraction (not recorded which). The clonotype was recovered from a human donor who was either an allogeneic HSCT recipient or a stem cell or donor lymphocyte infusion donor (not recorded which). It is not recorded whose cells these are; they may come from a transplant donor. The chain employs TRBV5-1 and TRBJ1-1, with TRBD1 identical over 7 bases. CDR3 DNA: TGCGCCAGCAGCTTCACAGGGGATGAAGCTTTCTTT. It specifies CASSFTGDEAFF.